These 10 T cell receptor beta chains share one sample of origin, sequenced in a study of CD8 T cells in Susac syndrome. cDNA came from about 0.46 to 1 ug RNA primed by random hexamers. One entry per CDR3 protein, called by TCRdb with MiXCR from the immunoSEQ multiplex PCR reads. The table has about 210,000 distinct CDR3 sequences, 95% seen once. Sample: CD4+ T cells from PBMCs. The receptors shown here come from a human donor in good health.

V usage is TRBV5-1 and J usage is TRBJ2-5; unclear D gene. CDR3 length equals 13 residues. Germline values: CDR1 SGHRS, CDR2 YFSETQ. Trimming shortened V by 2 bases and J by 1 base, and 6 bases separated the two germline ends. The CDR3 sequence is CASSFYSQETQYF. The CDR3 region has the DNA TGCGCCAGCAGCTTCTACAGCCAAGAGACCCAGTACTTC.

This clonotype was observed a single time. The V gene is TRBV5-1, the J gene TRBJ1-1; D is ambiguous. The ends were cut back, 0 bases at V and 3 bases at J, with 9 bases in the middle. Germline assignment: CDR1 SGHRS and CDR2 YFSETQ. This CDR3 has 14 residues. In DNA, the CDR3 is TGCGCCAGCAGCTTGGCATTCTGGGACACTGAAGCTTTCTTT. Translated: CASSLAFWDTEAFF.

The rearrangement links TRBV20-1 to TRBJ2-7; TRBD1 matches at 11 bases. The CDR3 is 14 amino acids. CDR1 and CDR2 (germline): DFQATT, SNEGSKA (reference sequence). J gave up 2 bases and V 2 bases, and 2 bases lay outside the gene matches. The CDR3 sequence: CSARRTGGTYEQYF. The CDR3 DNA is TGCAGTGCTAGAAGGACAGGGGGCACCTACGAGCAGTACTTC.

V and J are TRBV20-1 and TRBJ2-5; D gene uncertain. Between the trimmed V and J ends, which lost 5 bases and 2 bases, there was a span of 9 bases. The CDR3 is 12 residues long. Germline CDR1 DFQATT, CDR2 SNEGSKA (reference sequence). Here the CDR3 reads CSAVNTQETQYF. The CDR3 coding sequence is TGCAGTGCTGTAAATACTCAAGAGACCCAGTACTTC.

This chain uses TRBV20-1 with TRBJ2-1; D not certain. This CDR3 is built from 11 residues. V lost 3 bases and J lost 10, with 10 bases in between. The germline V gene encodes CDR1 DFQATT and CDR2 SNEGSKA (reference sequence). For the CDR3, the DNA is TGCAGTGCTAGCGGGCAGGAAGAGCAGTTCTTC. This encodes CSASGQEEQFF.

This rearrangement joins TRBV9 to TRBJ1-2; 8 nucleotides match TRBD1. This CDR3 has 15 amino acids. Germline loops: CDR1 SGDLS, CDR2 YYNGEE. The ends lost 0 bases at V and 6 bases at J; junction bases unmatched: 7. CDR3 sequence: CASSVARQGANGYTF. The CDR3 nucleotides are TGTGCCAGCAGCGTAGCTCGGCAGGGGGCGAATGGCTACACCTTC.

The chain is built from TRBV5-4 and TRBJ2-6; no definite D call. V lost 4 bases to trimming and J lost 0 bases, with 5 bases between them. Looked up from germline, CDR1 is SGHNT and CDR2 is YYREEE (reference sequence). The CDR3 runs to 14 residues. CDR3 DNA sequence: TGTGCCAGCAGCGTCGTCTCTGGGGCCAACGTCCTGACTTTC. It translates to CASSVVSGANVLTF.

This chain connects TRBV12-3 or TRBV12-4 to TRBJ1-6, with 10 nucleotides matching TRBD1. CDR3 length: 14 residues. The J segment lost 10 bases and the V segment lost 6 bases, leaving 6 bases of the junction unmatched. Here the CDR3 reads CASSPGTGESPLHF. Written as DNA, the CDR3 is TGTGCCAGCAGCCCAGGGACAGGGGAATCACCCCTCCACTTT.

The chain joins TRBV20-1 to TRBJ2-3; 9 nucleotides line up with TRBD2. The CDR3 is made up of 14 amino acids. Trimming took 4 bases from V and 6 from J; bases not matched to a gene: 8. Germline CDR1 DFQATT, CDR2 SNEGSKA (reference sequence). DNA of the CDR3: TGCAGTGCTATGGTAGCGGGAGTCTGGGATACGCAGTATTTT. It specifies CSAMVAGVWDTQYF.

This rearrangement joins TRBV29-1 to TRBJ2-2; the D is unclear. Germline assignment: CDR1 SQVTM and CDR2 ANQGSEA. V shed 3 bases and J shed 1 base, with 3 bases lying between them. CDR3 length: 12 amino acids. CDR3: CSVDRNTGELFF. The DNA of the CDR3 is TGCAGCGTTGACCGGAACACCGGGGAGCTGTTTTTT.